The T cell receptor beta chain described here comes from a study of blood T cells in healthy people across ages. Study-level findings and limits: The long-lived group displayed more naive CD4+ cells, plus higher diversity, than the aged donors did.

J gave up 3 bases and V 4 bases, and 8 bases lay outside the gene matches. Germline CDR1 and CDR2: MGHDK and SYGVNS. The length of the CDR3 is 16 residues. In the case of this clonotype: Its antigen is not identified.

Together with a sample-barcoded 5' primer, a J-beta primer mix was included in a second PCR lasting about 6 to 11 cycles. Paired-end reads containing CDR3 totaled no fewer than 3 million for each sample. A single record per CDR3 protein comes from TCRdb applying MiXCR to the 5' RACE reads. Of approximately 900,000 distinct CDR3 sequences in the sample, about 44% were seen once. The sequence was collected from a man aged 25 to 45 in good health. Sequencing was done on a sample of blood. This chain links TRBV25-1 with TRBJ1-5; 8 bases are shared with TRBD1. Written as DNA, the CDR3 is TGTGCCAGCAGTGGAGCCGGGACAGGCTTCAATCAGCCCCAGCATTTT. This codes for CASSGAGTGFNQPQHF.